This entry lists 9 T cell receptor beta chains sequenced from one sample in a study of response to subunit inactivated influenza vaccine. One entry per CDR3 protein results from TCRdb running MiXCR on the RT-PCR reads. The sample consists of around 530,000 distinct CDR3 sequences, about 15% of them appearing once. The sequencing used CD4+ T cells sorted from PBMCs, collected roughly 24 months after vaccination. The receptors come from a man aged 50 to 69 who received an inactivated influenza vaccine.

The rearrangement uses TRBV6-2 or TRBV6-3 and TRBJ2-1, with 7 bases fitting TRBD1. The CDR3 runs 14 residues. V lost 6 bases and J lost 0; bases outside the gene matches: 2. The germline gives CDR1 MNHEY, CDR2 SVGEGT. The CDR3 DNA reads TGTGCCAGCAGGTCAGGGGGCTCCTACAATGAGCAGTTCTTC. It yields the protein CASRSGGSYNEQFF.

This clonotype came up a few times. V is TRBV19 and J is TRBJ2-1; 7 bases fit TRBD2. The germline V gene has CDR1 LNHDA and CDR2 SQIVND (reference sequence). The CDR3 sequence is 15 residues long. The V gene end was trimmed by 3 bases and the J gene end by 2 bases; junction bases not matched to a gene: 4. Written as DNA, the CDR3 is TGTGCCAGTAGTATTCAGAGCGGGACCTACAATGAGCAGTTCTTC. Residues: CASSIQSGTYNEQFF.

This clonotype was observed at least ten times. This chain links TRBV10-3 with TRBJ2-7; the D gene is possibly TRBD1 (6 bases). The CDR3 length is 17 residues. Trimming left V 4 bases short and J 7 bases short, with 26 bases between. Per the germline V gene, CDR1 is ENHRY and CDR2 is SYGVKD. This CDR3 reads CAISVAGDPLIGVEQYF. The CDR3 nucleotides are TGTGCCATCAGTGTGGCAGGGGATCCCCTAATTGGTGTGGAGCAGTACTTC.

V is TRBV11-1 and J is TRBJ2-1, with 7 bases matching TRBD1. This CDR3 spans 18 amino acids. Germline loops: CDR1 SGHAT, CDR2 FQDESV (reference sequence). Unmatched junction bases numbered 19, after V lost 4 bases and J lost 7 bases. CDR3 nucleotide sequence: TGTGCCAGCAGCTCACGCCCCAGACAGGGAGCTATAGGGAATGAGCAGTTCTTC. It yields the protein CASSSRPRQGAIGNEQFF.

On this clonotype: Its ends do not fully match the called genes, so a read error is possible. The chain combines TRBV7-7 with TRBJ1-1; 7 positions match TRBD1. Germline V gene sequence: CDR1 SSHAT, CDR2 FNYEAQ (reference sequence). This CDR3 is 19 amino acids long. As DNA, the CDR3 is TGTGCTAGCAGCTTAGAGATCGACAGGGTCCCCTCTTTGAACACTGAAGCTTTCTTT. Amino acid sequence: CASSLEIDRVPSLNTEAFF.

This clonotype showed up just a few times. V is TRBV5-1 and J is TRBJ2-1; D gene ambiguous. Looked up from germline, CDR1 is SGHRS and CDR2 is YFSETQ. The CDR3 totals 15 residues. V gave up 0 bases and J gave up 4 bases, with 11 bases separating them. The CDR3 loop is CASSLASYGYNEQFF. CDR3 nucleotides: TGCGCCAGCAGCTTGGCCTCGTACGGATACAATGAGCAGTTCTTC.

This clonotype was detected many times. The chain employs TRBV12-3 or TRBV12-4 and TRBJ2-1; D remains unclear. The CDR3 has 13 residues. With 0 bases removed from V and 7 bases from J, the gap between germline ends came to 7 bases. CDR3 amino acids: CASSLATGNEQFF. Here the CDR3 DNA reads TGTGCCAGCAGTTTAGCTACCGGGAATGAGCAGTTCTTC.

Comments on this clonotype: One end of the junction does not line up with germline, which may come from a read error. This chain connects TRBV29-1 to TRBJ2-3, with a weak D call TRBD2 (7 bases). This CDR3 comprises 13 residues. CDR1 and CDR2 from the germline V gene are SQVTM and ANQGSEA. The CDR3 nucleotides are TGCAGCGTTGATTTGGGGGCGGGGGATACGCAATATTTT. This translates into CSVDLGAGDTQYF.

The chain combines TRBV6-2 or TRBV6-3 with TRBJ1-1, with a weak D call TRBD1 (6 bases). This CDR3 contains 14 residues. Germline V gene lookup returns CDR1 MNHEY and CDR2 SVGEGT. The V and J ends lost 7 bases and 1 base respectively, with 13 bases between them. CDR3 DNA sequence: TGTGCCAGCACGCGGGGGGCAAGGAACACTGAAGCTTTCTTT. Translating gives CASTRGARNTEAFF.